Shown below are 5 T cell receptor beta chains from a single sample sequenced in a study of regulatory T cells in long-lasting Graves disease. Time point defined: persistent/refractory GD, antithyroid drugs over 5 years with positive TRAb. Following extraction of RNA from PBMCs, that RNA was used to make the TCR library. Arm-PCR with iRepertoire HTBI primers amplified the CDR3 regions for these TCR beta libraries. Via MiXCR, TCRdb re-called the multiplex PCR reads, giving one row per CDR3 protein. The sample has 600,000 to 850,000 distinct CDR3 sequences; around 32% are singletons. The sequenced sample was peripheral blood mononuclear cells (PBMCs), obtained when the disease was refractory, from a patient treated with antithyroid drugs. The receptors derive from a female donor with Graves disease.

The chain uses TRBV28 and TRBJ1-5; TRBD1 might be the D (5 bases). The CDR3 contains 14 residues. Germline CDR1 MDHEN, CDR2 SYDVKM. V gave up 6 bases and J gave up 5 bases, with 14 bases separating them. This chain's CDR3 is CASRGSGTDQPQHF. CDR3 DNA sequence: TGTGCCAGCAGGGGGTCCGGGACGGATCAGCCCCAGCATTTT.

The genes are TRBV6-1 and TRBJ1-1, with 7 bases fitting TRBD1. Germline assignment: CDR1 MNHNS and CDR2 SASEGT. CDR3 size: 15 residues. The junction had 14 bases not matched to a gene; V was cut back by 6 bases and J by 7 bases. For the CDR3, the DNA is TGTGCCAGCAGAACAAACCGACAGGGCTTCTATGAAGCTTTCTTT. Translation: CASRTNRQGFYEAFF.

CDR3 region: CASSFRLAGGIQETQYF. CDR3 DNA: TGTGCCAGCAGTTTCCGCCTAGCGGGAGGGATCCAAGAGACCCAGTACTTC. J is TRBJ2-5 and V is TRBV27, with TRBD2 identical over 12 bases. From germline, CDR1 is MNHEY and CDR2 SMNVEV (reference sequence). The CDR3 has 17 amino acids. The V gene end was trimmed by 3 bases and the J gene end by 1 base; junction bases not matched to a gene: 6.

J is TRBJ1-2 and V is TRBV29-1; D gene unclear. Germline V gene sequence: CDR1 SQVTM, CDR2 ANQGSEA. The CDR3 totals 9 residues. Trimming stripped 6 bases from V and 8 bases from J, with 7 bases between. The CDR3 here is CSVNGGYTF. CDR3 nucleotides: TGCAGCGTGAATGGGGGCTACACCTTC.

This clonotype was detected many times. The CDR3 protein is CASSLSEGAVNEKLFF. DNA of the CDR3: TGTGCCAGCAGTTTATCGGAGGGGGCGGTTAATGAAAAACTGTTTTTT. The chain is built from TRBV28 and TRBJ1-4; TRBD1 aligns across 7 bases. CDR1 and CDR2 (germline): MDHEN, SYDVKM. Trimming cost V 1 base and J 4 bases; bases outside gene matches: 6. The CDR3 is 16 amino acids.